The source of this TCR beta chain is a study of beta chain features in type 1 diabetes. Study-level results: Moderately but significantly shorter TCRB CDR3s were found in Type 1 diabetes patients in all four CD4+ subsets.

The germline gives CDR1 SQVTM, CDR2 ANQGSEA. CDR3 length equals 12 residues. Trimming cost V 0 bases and J 7 bases; bases outside gene matches: 2. There are a few counts of this clone. Its antigen is as yet unknown. What was sequenced were expressed TCRB transcripts, since all of the isolated RNA had been reverse transcribed. Using immunoSEQ multiplex PCR, the repertoire was profiled, and TCRdb retains in-frame clones only, with some absent. The profile shows 130,000 to 150,000 clones, about 12% of them singletons. Sequenced input: central memory CD4+ T cells from blood. This sequence joins TRBV29-1 and TRBJ1-2; 7 bases agree with TRBD1. This receptor was obtained from a man aged 18 to 35 with type 1 diabetes. Here the CDR3 DNA reads TGCAGCGTTGAAGATCAGGGGGGTGGCTACACCTTC. It encodes CSVEDQGGGYTF.